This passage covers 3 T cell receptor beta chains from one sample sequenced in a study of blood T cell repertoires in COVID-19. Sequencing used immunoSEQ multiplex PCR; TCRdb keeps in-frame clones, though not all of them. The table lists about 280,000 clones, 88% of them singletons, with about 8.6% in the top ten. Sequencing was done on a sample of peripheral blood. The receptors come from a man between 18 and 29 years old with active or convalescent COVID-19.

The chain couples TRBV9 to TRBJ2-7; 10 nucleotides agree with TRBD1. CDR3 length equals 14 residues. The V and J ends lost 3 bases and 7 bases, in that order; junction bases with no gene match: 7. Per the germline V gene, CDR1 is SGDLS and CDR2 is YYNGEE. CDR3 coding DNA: TGTGCCAGCAGCGCGAGACAGGGGGCGGTGGAGCAGTACTTC. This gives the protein CASSARQGAVEQYF.

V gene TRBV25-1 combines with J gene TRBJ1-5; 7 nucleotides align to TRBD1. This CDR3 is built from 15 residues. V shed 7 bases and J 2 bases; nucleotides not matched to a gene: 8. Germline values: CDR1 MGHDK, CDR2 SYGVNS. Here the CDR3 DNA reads TGTGCCAGCACCCGACAGGGTGTATGCAATCAGCCCCAGCATTTT. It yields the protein CASTRQGVCNQPQHF.

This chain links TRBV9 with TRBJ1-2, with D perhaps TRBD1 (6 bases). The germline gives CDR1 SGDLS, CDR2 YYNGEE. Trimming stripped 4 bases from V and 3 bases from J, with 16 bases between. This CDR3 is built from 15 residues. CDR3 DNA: TGTGCCAGCAGCTTAGGGGGAGTAGGCTACTATGGCTACACCTTC. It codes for CASSLGGVGYYGYTF.